The 7 T cell receptor beta chains presented below share a single source sample, sequenced in a study of T cell responses to AZD1222 COVID-19 vaccine. Clones were sequenced by immunoSEQ multiplex PCR, and TCRdb holds only the in-frame ones, with some missing. The table has 130,000 to 150,000 clones, about 90% seen once. The sample was peripheral blood, taken 28 days after the second AZD1222 dose. These receptors all stem from an adult who received the AZD1222 COVID-19 vaccine.

The CDR3 coding sequence is TGTGCCTGGACCCCGGGGGGGGCTCACACCTTC. This gives the protein CAWTPGGAHTF. The chain employs TRBV30 and TRBJ1-2; perhaps TRBD1 as D (6 bases). The V end was cut by 4 bases, the J end by 12 bases, with 15 bases between. The germline V gene has CDR1 GTSNPN and CDR2 SVGIG (reference sequence). This CDR3 has 11 amino acids.

The chain links TRBV6-5 to TRBJ2-6, with D maybe TRBD2 (5 bases). The germline CDR1 and CDR2 sequences are MNHEY and SVGAGI. The length of the CDR3 is 15 residues. Deletions cut 4 bases from V and 0 bases from J, with 7 bases between. The DNA of the CDR3 is TGTGCCAGCAGTTCCGGGAACTCTGGGGCCAACGTCCTGACTTTC. It yields the protein CASSSGNSGANVLTF.

The genes are TRBV18 and TRBJ2-3; 7 bases agree with TRBD1. Germline CDR1 is KGHSH and CDR2 is LQKENI. V shed 6 bases and J 1 base; nucleotides not matched to a gene: 10. The CDR3 runs to 16 residues. CDR3 coding DNA: TGTGCCAGCTCCGGAACGGGGACAGTCGGCACAGATACGCAGTATTTT. Translation: CASSGTGTVGTDTQYF.

The CDR3 DNA reads TGTGCCAGTAGTATAGGCGCTGGCTCCTACGAGCAGTACTTC. It encodes CASSIGAGSYEQYF. The gene calls are TRBV19 and TRBJ2-7; D is unclear. V lost 1 base and J lost 0, with 7 bases in between. CDR1 is LNHDA, CDR2 SQIVND, per germline (reference sequence). The CDR3 consists of 14 residues.

The chain has TRBV30 and TRBJ1-6; 7 bases fit TRBD1. With V trimmed by 8 bases and J by 6 bases, 7 bases remained unmatched. Germline CDR1 and CDR2: GTSNPN and SVGIG (reference sequence). The CDR3 has 13 residues. The CDR3 here is CATTGRVNSPLHF. CDR3 nucleotides: TGTGCCACGACAGGGAGGGTTAATTCACCCCTCCACTTT. Full variable domain (missing parts from reference TRBV30 and TRBJ1-6): SQTIHQWPATLVQPVGSPLSLECTVEGTSNPNLYWYRQAAGRGLQLLFYSVGIGQISSEVPQNLSASRPQDRQFILSSKKLLLSDSGFYLCATTGRVNSPLHFGNGTRLTVT.

The chain links TRBV5-4 to TRBJ1-5, with D possibly matching TRBD1 (5 bases). Trimming shortened V by 1 base and J by 4 bases, and 9 bases separated the two germline ends. Germline lookup yields CDR1 SGHNT and CDR2 YYREEE (reference sequence). The CDR3 sequence is 14 residues long. This CDR3 reads CASSLCYRNQPQHF. CDR3 bases: TGTGCCAGCAGCTTGTGCTACAGGAATCAGCCCCAGCATTTT.

This clone was picked up one time. The DNA for the CDR3 is TGTGCCAGCACCCCTTTTTGGCTAGCGGGGCCTACATCCTACAATGAGCAGTTCTTC. As protein: CASTPFWLAGPTSYNEQFF. The chain has TRBV2 and TRBJ2-1, with 9 nucleotides matching TRBD2. V lost 7 bases to trimming and J lost 1 base; unmatched junction nucleotides: 17. From germline, CDR1 is SNHLY and CDR2 FYNNEI. The CDR3 has 19 amino acids.